This T cell receptor beta chain derives from a study of blood T cell repertoires in COVID-19. In terms of age and location, participants ranged from about 18 to 95 years and lived in about 25 US areas. Clones were read by immunoSEQ multiplex PCR, and TCRdb kept only the in-frame ones, dropping some. The sample contains under 450,000 clones, around 83% of which appear only once. Between the trimmed V and J ends, which lost 6 bases and 1 base, there was a span of 12 bases. The germline CDR1 and CDR2 sequences are SGHVS and FQNEAQ. The CDR3 totals 15 residues. The chain has TRBV7-8 and TRBJ2-2, with D possibly being TRBD2 (5 bases). This receptor was identified in a woman in her forties or fifties who had recovered from COVID-19. The sequencing sample was made of PBMCs or T cells enriched from blood (not recorded which). In DNA, the CDR3 is TGTGCCAGCAGGGCGGGCGACCAGAACACCGGGGAGCTGTTTTTT. Translating it yields CASRAGDQNTGELFF.